A selection of T cell receptor beta chains follows, all from one sample in a study of shared clonotypes between healthy human individuals. Clones were read by immunoSEQ multiplex PCR, and TCRdb kept only the in-frame ones, dropping some. Among roughly 2,300,000 clones, 85% to 95% were seen once, and the ten largest hold 0.37%. The sequencing sample was made of naive CD4+ T cells from PBMCs. These receptors were collected from a man younger than 30 in good health. Some clones in this sample may be carry-over from other donors' samples. Both conserved end residues are part of each CDR3. A D gene is named only where the DNA matches it firmly. The listing skips clone size in some rows; elsewhere it reads once, few, many or a size class.

TRBJ2-7 . TRBV10-3 TRBD2 CAIRTSGSYEQYF TGTGCCATTCGGACTAGCGGCTCCTACGAGCAGTACTTC
TRBJ2-7 . TRBV5-5 . CASSKGRYYEQYF TGTGCCAGCAGCAAGGGACGGTACTACGAGCAGTACTTC
TRBJ2-1 once TRBV10-3 . CAISDPTMGRMINEQFF TGTGCCATCAGTGACCCCACGATGGGACGGATGATTAATGAGCAGTTCTTC
TRBJ2-1 . TRBV19 . CASSNPGQYNEQFF TGTGCCAGTAGTAACCCCGGACAGTACAATGAGCAGTTCTTC
TRBJ1-2 . TRBV28 . CASIPGTIYERNYGYTF TGTGCCAGCATCCCGGGGACAATATACGAAAGGAACTATGGCTACACCTTC
TRBJ2-1 once TRBV28 TRBD1 CASSLGTGAYNEQFF TGTGCCAGCAGTTTGGGGACAGGAGCCTACAATGAGCAGTTCTTC
TRBJ2-4 . TRBV19 . CASSGRDIGKNIQYF TGTGCCAGTAGTGGGCGGGACATAGGGAAAAACATTCAGTACTTC
TRBJ2-5 . TRBV2 TRBD1 CASSGTDQETQYF TGTGCCAGCAGCGGGACAGACCAAGAGACCCAGTACTTC
TRBJ2-7 few TRBV14 . CASSQVYEQYF TGTGCCAGCAGCCAGGTGTACGAGCAGTACTTC
TRBJ1-1 . TRBV6-5 TRBD1 CASHGQGDMDAFF TGTGCCAGCCATGGGCAGGGGGATATGGATGCTTTCTTT
TRBJ1-1 . TRBV7-9 . CASSSSTEAFF TGTGCCAGCAGCTCCTCAACTGAAGCTTTCTTT
TRBJ2-1 . TRBV5-1 TRBD1 CASSLVAGTGLNEQFF TGCGCCAGCAGCTTGGTAGCCGGGACAGGTTTAAATGAGCAGTTCTTC
TRBJ2-5 . TRBV7-9 TRBD1 CASSFGQARPETQYF TGTGCCAGCAGCTTCGGACAGGCCCGCCCAGAGACCCAGTACTTC
TRBJ1-1 . TRBV7-2 . CASSSKGGRTEAFF TGTGCCAGCAGCTCTAAGGGAGGGCGCACTGAAGCTTTCTTT
TRBJ2-3 . TRBV5-1 TRBD2 CASSPGTSGSITDTQYF TGCGCCAGCAGCCCTGGGACTAGCGGGAGTATAACAGATACGCAGTATTTT
TRBJ2-2 . TRBV10-3 . CAISEMSPGELFF TGTGCCATCAGTGAGATGAGTCCCGGGGAGCTGTTTTTT
TRBJ1-3 . TRBV15 . CATSTDRSGNTIYF TGTGCCACCTCGACAGACCGCTCTGGAAACACCATATATTTT
TRBJ2-7 . TRBV13 TRBD1 CASSPQAGGSYEQYF TGTGCCAGCAGCCCCCAGGCAGGGGGCTCCTACGAGCAGTACTTC
TRBJ2-1 . TRBV5-1 TRBD1 CASSWVQGDNEQFF TGCGCCAGCAGCTGGGTCCAGGGGGACAATGAGCAGTTCTTC
TRBJ1-4 . TRBV2 . CASTPRGGNEKLFF TGTGCCAGCACTCCTAGGGGGGGTAATGAAAAACTGTTTTTT
TRBJ2-7 . TRBV9 . CASSASGRSYEQYF TGTGCCAGCAGCGCCTCCGGGCGTTCCTACGAGCAGTACTTC
TRBJ2-1 . TRBV28 TRBD1 CASSLSGTAENEQFF TGTGCCAGCAGTCTATCCGGGACAGCGGAAAATGAGCAGTTCTTC
TRBJ1-5 . TRBV19 . CASRESPYSNQPQHF TGTGCCAGTAGGGAGAGCCCCTATAGCAATCAGCCCCAGCATTTT
TRBJ1-4 . TRBV7-9 . CASSPPAGSGEKLFF TGTGCCAGCAGCCCGCCGGCAGGGAGCGGTGAAAAACTGTTTTTT
TRBJ2-1 . TRBV9 TRBD1 CASSATGGNNEQFF TGTGCCAGCAGCGCGACAGGGGGCAACAATGAGCAGTTCTTC
TRBJ1-5 . TRBV6-1 . CASSERNRFSNQPQHF TGTGCCAGCAGTGAACGAAACAGATTTAGCAATCAGCCCCAGCATTTT
TRBJ2-3 once TRBV7-2 . CASSPRSLALTDTQYF TGTGCCAGCAGCCCCCGCTCCCTAGCTTTGACAGATACGCAGTATTTT
TRBJ1-2 . TRBV30 . CAWSVRGWRGYTF TGTGCCTGGAGTGTACGAGGGTGGCGAGGCTACACCTTC
TRBJ2-1 . TRBV9 TRBD2 CASSVGVAGYNEQFF TGTGCCAGCAGCGTAGGAGTAGCGGGGTACAATGAGCAGTTCTTC
TRBJ2-5 . TRBV27 . CASSLQGGETQYF TGTGCCAGCAGTTTACAGGGGGGGGAGACCCAGTACTTC
TRBJ2-3 . TRBV28 . CASSSLRRATDTQYF TGTGCCAGCAGTTCCCTCAGGAGGGCCACAGATACGCAGTATTTT
TRBJ2-1 once TRBV29-1 TRBD2 CSGRLAGVNNEQFF TGCAGCGGGCGGCTAGCGGGAGTCAACAATGAGCAGTTCTTC
TRBJ2-3 . TRBV5-1 TRBD2 CASSVSGSFDTQYF TGCGCCAGCAGCGTTAGCGGGAGTTTTGATACGCAGTATTTT
TRBJ2-7 . TRBV9 TRBD1 CASSVDRDHEQYF TGTGCCAGCAGCGTCGACAGGGACCACGAGCAGTACTTC
TRBJ2-7 once TRBV6-6 TRBD1 CASSYPDRGRVEQYF TGTGCCAGCAGTTACCCGGACAGGGGGCGCGTCGAGCAGTACTTC
TRBJ2-7 . TRBV2 . CASSTESSYEQYF TGTGCCAGCTCGACCGAAAGCTCCTACGAGCAGTACTTC
TRBJ1-2 . TRBV14 . CASAGGGQTNYGYTF TGTGCCAGTGCCGGGGGTGGCCAAACGAACTATGGCTACACCTTC
TRBJ1-5 . TRBV28 TRBD1 CASSLGAGGGMRPQHF TGTGCCAGCAGTTTAGGGGCAGGGGGTGGGATGAGGCCCCAGCATTTT
TRBJ2-3 . TRBV28 TRBD1 CASSFASGGAYTQYF TGTGCCAGCAGTTTTGCGTCAGGGGGCGCGTATACGCAGTATTTT
TRBJ1-1 few TRBV29-1 . CRGGVGTEAFF TGCAGAGGAGGGGTTGGCACTGAAGCTTTCTTT
TRBJ2-1 . TRBV7-2 . CASSLVPSYNEQFF TGTGCCAGCAGCTTAGTTCCTTCGTACAATGAGCAGTTCTTC
TRBJ2-7 . TRBV5-6 TRBD1 CASRTFRDRAHEQYF TGTGCCAGCCGGACATTTCGGGACAGGGCCCACGAGCAGTACTTC